These T cell receptor beta chains were read from a single sample in a study of blood T cell repertoires in COVID-19. TCRdb's copy holds only in-frame clones and misses some; the assay was immunoSEQ multiplex PCR. The top ten clones hold approximately 2.9% of a sample with a few hundred thousand clones, around 86% of them seen once. The sample comprised peripheral blood. The receptors originated from a human donor in a cohort sampled during active COVID-19. Both conserved end residues are part of each CDR3. The order of the fields is D gene, clone size, V gene, J gene, CDR3 protein, CDR3 DNA. The D gene is left open where the match is weak. A clone size is listed for some rows: how often the clone was seen (once, few, many), or a class if it is expanded.

>TRBD1|-|TRBV30|TRBJ1-6
CAWSTGQGESPLHF
TGTGCCTGGAGCACAGGCCAGGGGGAGTCACCCCTCCACTTT
>-|-|TRBV12-3/TRBV12-4|TRBJ1-1
CASSPRGNTEAFF
TGTGCCAGCAGCCCCAGGGGCAACACTGAAGCTTTCTTT
>TRBD1|-|TRBV3-1/TRBV3-2|TRBJ2-3
CASSLSTGDHTDTQYF
TGTGCCAGCAGCCTGTCTACAGGGGACCACACAGATACGCAGTATTTT
>TRBD2|-|TRBV13|TRBJ2-7
CASSLGVAGIYEQYF
TGTGCCAGCAGCTTAGGGGTAGCGGGAATTTACGAGCAGTACTTC
>-|-|TRBV16|TRBJ1-6
CASSQGQSGSPLHF
TGTGCCAGCAGCCAAGGACAATCAGGGTCACCCCTCCACTTT
>-|-|TRBV7-3|TRBJ2-3
CASSPARTDTQYF
TGTGCCAGCAGCCCTGCTAGGACAGATACGCAGTATTTT
>-|-|TRBV4-1|TRBJ1-6
CASSLGGGLDSPLHF
TGCGCCAGCAGCCTCGGGGGGGGATTGGATTCACCCCTCCACTTT
>-|-|TRBV10-3|TRBJ1-1
CAISVLNRAGNTEAFF
TGTGCCATCAGTGTACTAAACAGGGCCGGGAACACTGAAGCTTTCTTT
>-|-|TRBV29-1|TRBJ2-5
CSGGRYGETQYF
TGCAGCGGGGGGCGTTATGGAGAGACCCAGTACTTC
>TRBD1|-|TRBV6-1|TRBJ1-1
CASSEYRGNTEAFF
TGTGCCAGCAGTGAATACAGGGGGAACACTGAAGCTTTCTTT
>TRBD2|-|TRBV9|TRBJ2-1
CASSLSLTSGGSSYNEQFF
TGTGCCAGCAGCTTAAGCCTGACTAGCGGGGGGTCCTCCTACAATGAGCAGTTCTTC
>-|-|TRBV7-8|TRBJ1-3
CASSTRSGNTIYF
TGTGCCAGCAGCACCCGGTCGGGAAACACCATATATTTT
>-|-|TRBV21-1|TRBJ1-2
CASTKDRRNYGYTF
TGTGCCAGCACCAAAGACAGGCGAAACTATGGCTACACCTTC
>TRBD2|-|TRBV7-6|TRBJ2-3
CASSSQRGDTDTQYF
TGTGCCAGCAGCTCACAGCGGGGGGACACAGATACGCAGTATTTT
>TRBD2|-|TRBV5-1|TRBJ2-5
CASSSLRTSGRQTQYF
TGCGCCAGCAGCTCCCTTCGGACTAGCGGGAGACAGACCCAGTACTTC
>TRBD1|-|TRBV5-1|TRBJ1-3
CASSLQTGAGNTIYF
TGCGCCAGCAGCCTACAAACAGGGGCTGGAAACACCATATATTTT
>TRBD2|-|TRBV6-2/TRBV6-3|TRBJ2-2
CASSYDLRTSGANTGELFF
TGTGCCAGCAGTTACGACCTTCGGACTAGCGGGGCGAACACCGGGGAGCTGTTTTTT
>-|many|TRBV3-1/TRBV3-2|TRBJ1-6
CASSQEGRGNSPLHF
TGTGCCAGCAGCCAAGAAGGCAGGGGCAATTCACCCCTCCACTTT
>TRBD1|-|TRBV5-5|TRBJ2-6
CASSYPGTGGSGANVLTF
TGTGCCAGCAGCTACCCGGGGACAGGGGGCTCTGGGGCCAACGTCCTGACTTTC
>TRBD2|-|TRBV7-6|TRBJ2-3
CASSHRLAGGQDTQYF
TGTGCCAGCAGCCATCGACTAGCGGGAGGCCAAGATACGCAGTATTTT
>TRBD1|few|TRBV19|TRBJ1-5
CASSNRGYSNQPQHF
TGTGCCAGTAGTAACAGGGGGTATAGCAATCAGCCCCAGCATTTT
>TRBD1|-|TRBV28|TRBJ1-4
CASSLTGETEKLFF
TGTGCCAGCAGTTTAACAGGGGAGACTGAAAAACTGTTTTTT
>-|-|TRBV28|TRBJ2-7
CASTPVYGSGSYEQYF
TGTGCCAGCACCCCGGTTTACGGGAGTGGGTCCTACGAGCAGTACTTC
>-|-|TRBV28|TRBJ2-3
CASSSLGLTDTQYF
TGTGCCAGCAGTTCACTAGGGCTCACAGATACGCAGTATTTT
>TRBD1|-|TRBV2|TRBJ2-7
CASSPSGTASYEQYF
TGTGCCAGCAGCCCCTCCGGGACAGCCTCCTACGAGCAGTACTTC
>-|-|TRBV6-5|TRBJ2-7
CASSLIFGSDYEQYF
TGTGCCAGCAGTCTTATTTTTGGGAGTGACTACGAGCAGTACTTC
>-|-|TRBV5-1|TRBJ1-3
CASSISSQGSTGNTIYF
TGCGCCAGCAGCATCTCGAGCCAGGGTTCCACTGGAAACACCATATATTTT